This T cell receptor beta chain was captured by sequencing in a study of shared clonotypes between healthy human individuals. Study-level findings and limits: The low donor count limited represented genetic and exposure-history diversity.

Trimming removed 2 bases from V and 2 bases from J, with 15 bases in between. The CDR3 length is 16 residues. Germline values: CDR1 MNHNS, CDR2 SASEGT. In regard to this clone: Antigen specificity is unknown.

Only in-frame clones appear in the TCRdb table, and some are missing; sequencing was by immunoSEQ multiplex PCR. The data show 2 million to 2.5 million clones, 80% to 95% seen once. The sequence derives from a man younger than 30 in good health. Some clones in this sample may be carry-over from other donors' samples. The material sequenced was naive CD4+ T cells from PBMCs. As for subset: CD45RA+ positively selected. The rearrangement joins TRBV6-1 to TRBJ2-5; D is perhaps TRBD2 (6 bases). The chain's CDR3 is CASSESVIGRQETQYF. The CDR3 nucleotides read TGTGCCAGCAGTGAATCAGTCATAGGGAGGCAAGAGACCCAGTACTTC.